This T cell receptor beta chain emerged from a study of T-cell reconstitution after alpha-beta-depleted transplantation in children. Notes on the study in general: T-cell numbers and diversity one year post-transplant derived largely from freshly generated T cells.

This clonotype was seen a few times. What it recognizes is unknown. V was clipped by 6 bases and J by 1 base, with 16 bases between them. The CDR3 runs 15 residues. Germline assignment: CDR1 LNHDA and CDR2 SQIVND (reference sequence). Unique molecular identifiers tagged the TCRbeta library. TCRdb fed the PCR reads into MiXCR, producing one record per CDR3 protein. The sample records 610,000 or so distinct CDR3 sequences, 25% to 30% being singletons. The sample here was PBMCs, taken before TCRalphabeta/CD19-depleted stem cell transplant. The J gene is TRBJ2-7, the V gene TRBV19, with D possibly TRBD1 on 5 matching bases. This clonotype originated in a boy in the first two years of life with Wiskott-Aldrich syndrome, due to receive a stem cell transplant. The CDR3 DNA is TGTGCCAGTAGACCCAAGGGGTTATCATCCTACGAGCAGTACTTC. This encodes CASRPKGLSSYEQYF.